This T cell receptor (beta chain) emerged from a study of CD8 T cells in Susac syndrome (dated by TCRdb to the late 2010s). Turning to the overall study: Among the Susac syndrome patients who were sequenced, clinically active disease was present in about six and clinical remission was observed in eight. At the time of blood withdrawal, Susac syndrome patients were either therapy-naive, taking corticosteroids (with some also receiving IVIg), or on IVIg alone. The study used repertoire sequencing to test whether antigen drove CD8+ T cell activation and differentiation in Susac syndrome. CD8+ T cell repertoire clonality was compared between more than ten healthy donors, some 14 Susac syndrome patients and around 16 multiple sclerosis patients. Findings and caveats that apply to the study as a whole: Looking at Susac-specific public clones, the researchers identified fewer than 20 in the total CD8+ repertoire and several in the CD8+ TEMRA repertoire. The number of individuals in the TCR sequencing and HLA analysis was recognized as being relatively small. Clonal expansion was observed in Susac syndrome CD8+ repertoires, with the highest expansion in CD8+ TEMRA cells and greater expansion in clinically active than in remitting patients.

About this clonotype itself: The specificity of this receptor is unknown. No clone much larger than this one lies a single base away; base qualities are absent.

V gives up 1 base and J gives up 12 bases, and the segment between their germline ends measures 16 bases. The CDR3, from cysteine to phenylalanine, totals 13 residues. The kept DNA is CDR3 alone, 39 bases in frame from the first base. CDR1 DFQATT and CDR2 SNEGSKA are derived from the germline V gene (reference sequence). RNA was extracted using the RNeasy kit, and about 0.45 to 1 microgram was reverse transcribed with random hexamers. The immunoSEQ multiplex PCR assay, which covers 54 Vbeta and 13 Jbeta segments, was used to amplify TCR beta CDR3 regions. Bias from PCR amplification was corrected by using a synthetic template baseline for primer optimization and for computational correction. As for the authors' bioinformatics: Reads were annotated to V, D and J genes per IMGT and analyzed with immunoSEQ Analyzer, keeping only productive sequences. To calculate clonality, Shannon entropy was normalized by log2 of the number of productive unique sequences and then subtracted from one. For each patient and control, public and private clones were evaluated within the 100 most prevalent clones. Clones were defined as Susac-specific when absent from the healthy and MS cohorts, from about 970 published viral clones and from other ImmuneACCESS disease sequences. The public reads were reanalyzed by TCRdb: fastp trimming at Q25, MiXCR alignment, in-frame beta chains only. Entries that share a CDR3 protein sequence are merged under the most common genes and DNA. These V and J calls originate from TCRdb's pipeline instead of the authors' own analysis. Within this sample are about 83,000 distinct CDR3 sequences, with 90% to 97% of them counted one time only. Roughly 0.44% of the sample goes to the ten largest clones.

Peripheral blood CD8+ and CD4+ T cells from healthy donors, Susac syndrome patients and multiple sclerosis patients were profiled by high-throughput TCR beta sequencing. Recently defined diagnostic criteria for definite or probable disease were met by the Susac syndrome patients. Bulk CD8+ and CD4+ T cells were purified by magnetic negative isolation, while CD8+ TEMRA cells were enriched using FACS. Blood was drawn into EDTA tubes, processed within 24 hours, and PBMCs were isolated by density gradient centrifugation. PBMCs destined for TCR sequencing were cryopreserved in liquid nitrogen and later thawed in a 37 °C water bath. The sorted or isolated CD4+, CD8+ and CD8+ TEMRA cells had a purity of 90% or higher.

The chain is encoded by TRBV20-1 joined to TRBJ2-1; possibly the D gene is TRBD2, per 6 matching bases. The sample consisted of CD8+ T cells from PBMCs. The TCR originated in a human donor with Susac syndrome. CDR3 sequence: CSARGGDWRLQFF. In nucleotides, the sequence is TGCAGTGCTAGAGGAGGGGACTGGCGTTTGCAGTTCTTC.